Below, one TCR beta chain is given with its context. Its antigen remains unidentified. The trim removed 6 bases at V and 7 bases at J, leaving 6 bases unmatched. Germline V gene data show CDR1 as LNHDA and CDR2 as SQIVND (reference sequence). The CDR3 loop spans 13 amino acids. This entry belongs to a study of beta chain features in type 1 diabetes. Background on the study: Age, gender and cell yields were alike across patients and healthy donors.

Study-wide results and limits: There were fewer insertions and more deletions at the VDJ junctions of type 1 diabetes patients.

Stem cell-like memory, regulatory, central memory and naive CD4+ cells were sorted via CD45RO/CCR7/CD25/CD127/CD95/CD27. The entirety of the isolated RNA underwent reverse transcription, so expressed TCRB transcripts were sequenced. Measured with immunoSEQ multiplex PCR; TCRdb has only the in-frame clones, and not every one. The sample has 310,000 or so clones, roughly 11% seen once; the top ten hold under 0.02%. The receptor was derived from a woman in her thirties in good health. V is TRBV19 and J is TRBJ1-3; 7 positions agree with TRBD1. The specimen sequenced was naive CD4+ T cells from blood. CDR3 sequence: CASRWTGGNTIYF. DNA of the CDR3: TGTGCCAGTAGATGGACAGGCGGCAACACCATATATTTT.